Listed below are T cell receptor beta chains from one sample, sequenced in a study of CD8 T cells in Susac syndrome. TCRdb independently ran MiXCR on the immunoSEQ multiplex PCR reads; one entry per CDR3 protein. The top ten clones hold around 0.12% of a sample with 150,000 to 200,000 distinct CDR3 sequences, around 96% of them seen once. The material sequenced was CD4+ T cells from PBMCs. Receptors were obtained from a human donor with Susac syndrome. Both conserved end residues are part of each CDR3. Fields, in order: V gene, D gene, J gene, clone size, CDR3 DNA, CDR3 protein. D genes are given only for firm matches. Size is omitted from some rows. Given values are once, few, many or a class for expanded clones.

TRBV24-1,-,TRBJ2-3,-,TGTGCCACCAGTGATTTCTCGCTTAGCACAGATACGCAGTATTTT,CATSDFSLSTDTQYF
TRBV12-3/TRBV12-4,TRBD1,TRBJ2-1,-,TGTGCCAGCAGACGGGACAGGGAGAGCTCCTACAATGAGCAGTTCTTC,CASRRDRESSYNEQFF
TRBV18,-,TRBJ2-3,-,TGTGCCAGCTCACCAGAGGTTACTAATCCCACAGATACGCAGTATTTT,CASSPEVTNPTDTQYF
TRBV30,-,TRBJ2-7,-,TGTGCCTGGAATACGGGAGTCTACGAGCAGTACTTC,CAWNTGVYEQYF
TRBV29-1,TRBD2,TRBJ2-1,-,TGCAGCGTTGACCAGGCTAGCGGGAATAATGAGCAGTTCTTC,CSVDQASGNNEQFF
TRBV11-1,-,TRBJ2-1,-,TGTGCCAGCAGCCCCCAGTACAATGAGCAGTTCTTC,CASSPQYNEQFF
TRBV28,-,TRBJ2-5,-,TGTGCCAGCACCCAGGAACAGGGTGGGACCCAGTACTTC,CASTQEQGGTQYF
TRBV9,-,TRBJ2-1,once,TGTGCCAGCAGCGACTCACCTAACTCCTACAATGAGCAGTTCTTC,CASSDSPNSYNEQFF
TRBV24-1,-,TRBJ2-2,-,TGTGCCACCAGCGACGCGGGTGGAGGGGCAGCCGGGGAGCTGTTTTTT,CATSDAGGGAAGELFF
TRBV29-1,TRBD1,TRBJ1-5,-,TGCAGCGTTGCGACCGGGACAGGGAGAGATCAGCCCCAGCATTTT,CSVATGTGRDQPQHF
TRBV9,-,TRBJ1-2,-,TGTGCCAGCAGCGAAGTAGAGGCAGAGCCTGTTAACTATGGCTACACCTTC,CASSEVEAEPVNYGYTF
TRBV20-1,-,TRBJ1-4,-,TGCAGTGCCGAGGGGGGGGCTCGGGAAAAACTGTTTTTT,CSAEGGAREKLFF
TRBV14,-,TRBJ2-7,few,TGTGCCAGCAGCCCGACAGTCTCCTACGAGCAGTACTTC,CASSPTVSYEQYF
TRBV9,TRBD1,TRBJ1-1,-,TGTGCCAGCAGCCCCCGGACAGGGACGAACACTGAAGCTTTCTTT,CASSPRTGTNTEAFF
TRBV4-3,-,TRBJ1-2,-,TGCGCCAGCAGCCAAGATCGGTCTAACTATGGCTACACCTTC,CASSQDRSNYGYTF
TRBV10-3,-,TRBJ2-1,-,TGTGCCATCAGTGATGGGACCTTACAGAATGAGCAGTTCTTC,CAISDGTLQNEQFF
TRBV5-8,TRBD1,TRBJ2-1,-,TGTGCCAGCAGCGCATACAGGGGTGGGGAGCAGTTCTTC,CASSAYRGGEQFF
TRBV18,-,TRBJ1-3,-,TGTGCCAGCTCACCGCTCAAGGGGGAAGGTGGAAACACCATATATTTT,CASSPLKGEGGNTIYF
TRBV20-1,TRBD2,TRBJ2-1,-,TGCAGTGCTATGACTAGCGGGAACTACAATGAGCAGTTCTTC,CSAMTSGNYNEQFF
TRBV7-9,-,TRBJ2-4,-,TGTGCCAGCAGCTCTTATTCGGTCGACATTCAGTACTTC,CASSSYSVDIQYF
TRBV3-1,-,TRBJ1-2,once,TGTGCCAGCAGCCAAGAACAAGTCTCTGGCTACACCTTC,CASSQEQVSGYTF
TRBV29-1,-,TRBJ1-1,-,TGCAGCGTTGGTGGGTCTGAAGCTTTCTTT,CSVGGSEAFF
TRBV5-1,TRBD1,TRBJ2-5,-,TGCGCCAGCAGCTCGGACAGGGGGCAGGGGACCCAGTACTTC,CASSSDRGQGTQYF
TRBV15,TRBD1,TRBJ1-5,-,TGTGCCACCAGCGACAGGGCAGGTCAGCCCCAGCATTTT,CATSDRAGQPQHF
TRBV4-1,-,TRBJ2-3,once,TGCGCCAGCAGCCAAGAGCGCGGCGGGGATACAGATACGCAGTATTTT,CASSQERGGDTDTQYF
TRBV19,-,TRBJ1-5,-,TGTGCCAGTAGTGGGGTTGAGCGACGGGACAATCAGCCCCAGCATTTT,CASSGVERRDNQPQHF
TRBV5-4,-,TRBJ2-5,-,TGTGCCAGCAGCTTGGCAAGGGCGCTCGAGACCCAGTACTTC,CASSLARALETQYF
TRBV7-9,-,TRBJ1-2,-,TGTGCCAGCAGCCCAGAGGGCAACTATGGCTACACCTTC,CASSPEGNYGYTF
TRBV3-1,-,TRBJ2-7,once,TGTGCCAGCAGCCATGGGGGAAACTACGAGCAGTACTTC,CASSHGGNYEQYF
TRBV27,-,TRBJ2-7,-,TGTGCCAGCAGTTTCCCGGGACCGAATACGGAGCAGTACTTC,CASSFPGPNTEQYF
TRBV23-1,-,TRBJ2-1,once,TGCGCCAGCAGTCAAAGGAACACGCCGACCTACAATGAGCAGTTCTTC,CASSQRNTPTYNEQFF
TRBV12-3/TRBV12-4,-,TRBJ1-1,-,TGTGCCAGCAGCGGTGGCAGATCGAACACTGAAGCTTTCTTT,CASSGGRSNTEAFF
TRBV12-3/TRBV12-4,-,TRBJ2-2,-,TGTGCCAGCAGCCGAGGGGGGGCCGGGGAGCTGTTTTTT,CASSRGGAGELFF
TRBV7-2,TRBD1,TRBJ2-5,-,TGTGCCCCTGGATCGGGACAGCAAGAGACCCAGTACTTC,CAPGSGQQETQYF
TRBV6-5,-,TRBJ2-4,-,TGTGCCAGCAGTCCCCTGGGGATAGCCAAAAACATTCAGTACTTC,CASSPLGIAKNIQYF
TRBV30,-,TRBJ1-2,-,TGTGCCTGGAGTAACACGGCTGGCTACACCTTC,CAWSNTAGYTF
TRBV20-1,TRBD2,TRBJ2-3,-,TGCAGTGCTAGAGTTAGCGGGAGCGGGGGTTTGGCAGATACGCAGTATTTT,CSARVSGSGGLADTQYF
TRBV9,-,TRBJ2-3,-,TGTGCCAGCAGCGTTATTTCGGTTGGAATTCCAGATACGCAGTATTTT,CASSVISVGIPDTQYF
TRBV30,-,TRBJ2-7,-,TGTGCCTGGAGTGTCGGCGGCGGATTCATTTCCTACGAGCAGTACTTC,CAWSVGGGFISYEQYF
TRBV6-5,TRBD2,TRBJ2-7,-,TGTGCCAGCAGTTCGCCAAGACTAGCGAGTGGAGGGTTCGAGCAGTACTTC,CASSSPRLASGGFEQYF
TRBV20-1,-,TRBJ2-1,-,TGCAGTGCCCACTACCGGGGAAGGGGGTCGAATGAGCAGTTCTTC,CSAHYRGRGSNEQFF
TRBV15,-,TRBJ2-3,-,TGTGCCACCCGCGAGGAGGGCCGAGGGGGGGATACGCAGTATTTT,CATREEGRGGDTQYF
TRBV5-6,-,TRBJ1-2,-,TGTGCCAGCAGCTTAGCGGGACACTATGGCTACACCTTC,CASSLAGHYGYTF
TRBV4-1,TRBD1,TRBJ2-3,-,TGCGCCAGCAGCCAACCTTGGCAGGACAGGGGGCCAGATACGCAGTATTTT,CASSQPWQDRGPDTQYF
TRBV5-1,-,TRBJ1-6,-,TGCGCCAGCAGCGACAGAAGCTCCTATAATTCACCCCTCCACTTT,CASSDRSSYNSPLHF
TRBV7-9,TRBD1,TRBJ2-7,-,TGTGCCAGCAGTACCGGGACAGGGACCTACGAGCAGTACTTC,CASSTGTGTYEQYF
TRBV24-1,TRBD1,TRBJ2-5,-,TGTGCCACCAGTGCCCCCCTGGCAGACAGGGGGACCCAGTACTTC,CATSAPLADRGTQYF
TRBV20-1,-,TRBJ1-2,-,TGCAGTGCTAGGGGGAACTTAGGGGCCCCCGGCTACACCTTC,CSARGNLGAPGYTF
TRBV5-1,-,TRBJ1-1,-,TGCGCCAGCGAGACGACGGGGAAGAACACTGAAGCTTTCTTT,CASETTGKNTEAFF
TRBV2,-,TRBJ1-5,-,TGTGCCAGCGGCGGGAGTTTGAGGGGACAACAGCCCCAGCATTTT,CASGGSLRGQQPQHF
TRBV6-5,-,TRBJ1-1,-,TGTGCCAGCAGTAACTCACAGGCTAAGGGGGCTTTCTTT,CASSNSQAKGAFF
TRBV18,-,TRBJ2-3,-,TGTGCCAGCTCGGATACCGGCACAGATACGCAGTATTTT,CASSDTGTDTQYF
TRBV6-2/TRBV6-3,-,TRBJ2-1,-,TGTGCCAGCAGTTACTCGAGGAACACTAGAGCCACCGGTGAGCAGTTCTTC,CASSYSRNTRATGEQFF
TRBV3-1,-,TRBJ1-5,-,TGTGCCAGCAGCTTCCGGACGGGGCCCCAGCATTTT,CASSFRTGPQHF